The T cell receptor beta chain described here comes from a study of T cells in Graves' hyperthyroidism and ophthalmopathy. At the level of the study: Peripheral blood specimens were obtained at initial diagnosis, prior to any treatment.

Researchers took RNA transcripts and amplified the TCR beta CDR3 regions from them. Using the HTBI primer set, a first-round RT-PCR was run on the TCR CDR3. Each CDR3 protein is one row after TCRdb ran MiXCR on the multiplex PCR reads. The table includes 500,000 to 650,000 distinct CDR3 sequences, 17% detected once. Per germline, CDR1 SGHAT and CDR2 FQNNGV. Trimming took 3 bases from V and 2 from J, leaving 11 bases between them. CDR3 length: 14 amino acids. PBMCs were derived from about 10 ml fresh peripheral blood. This clonotype was recorded many times. The rearrangement joins TRBV11-2 to TRBJ2-7, with no clear D. Sequencing input: blood. The sequence derives from a woman aged 18-35 years with Graves' ophthalmopathy. The CDR3 nucleotides read TGTGCCAGCAGCTTGGGTGTCAGCCCCTACGAGCAGTACTTC. Translating gives CASSLGVSPYEQYF.